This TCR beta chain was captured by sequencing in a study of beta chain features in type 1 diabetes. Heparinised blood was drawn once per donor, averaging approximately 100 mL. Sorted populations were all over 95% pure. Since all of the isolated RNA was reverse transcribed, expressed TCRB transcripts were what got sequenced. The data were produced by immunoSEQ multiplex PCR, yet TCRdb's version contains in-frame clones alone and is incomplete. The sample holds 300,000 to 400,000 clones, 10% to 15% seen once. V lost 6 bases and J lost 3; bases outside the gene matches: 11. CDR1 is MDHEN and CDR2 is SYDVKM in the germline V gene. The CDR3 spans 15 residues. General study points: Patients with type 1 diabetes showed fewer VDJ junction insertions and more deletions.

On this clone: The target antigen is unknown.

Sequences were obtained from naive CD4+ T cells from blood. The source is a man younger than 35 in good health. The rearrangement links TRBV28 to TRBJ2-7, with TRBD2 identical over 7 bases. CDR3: CASSPPGGRVYEQYF. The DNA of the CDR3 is TGTGCCAGCAGCCCCCCGGGGGGAAGGGTCTACGAGCAGTACTTC.